A selection of T cell receptor beta chains follows, all from one sample in a study of blood T cell repertoires in COVID-19. Sequencing used immunoSEQ multiplex PCR; TCRdb keeps in-frame clones, though not all of them. The table lists approximately 470,000 clones, around 85% of them singletons, with 3% to 4% in the top ten. Material for sequencing was peripheral blood. These receptors originate from a human donor in a cohort sampled during active COVID-19. Both conserved end residues are part of each CDR3. A D gene is named only where the DNA matches it firmly. Only some rows state a clone size, as once, few, many or a class for expanded clones.

len: 12; v_gene: TRBV4-3; abundance: .; j_gene: TRBJ1-4; d_gene: .; CDR3aa: CASRGVGEKLFF; CDR3nt: TGCGCCAGCCGCGGGGTCGGCGAAAAACTGTTTTTT
len: 15; v_gene: TRBV18; abundance: .; j_gene: TRBJ1-1; d_gene: TRBD1; CDR3aa: CASSPWTGENTEAFF; CDR3nt: TGTGCCAGCTCACCGTGGACAGGTGAGAACACTGAAGCTTTCTTT
len: 12; v_gene: TRBV12-3/TRBV12-4; abundance: .; j_gene: TRBJ2-5; d_gene: .; CDR3aa: CASSSQGGTQYF; CDR3nt: TGTGCCAGCAGTTCCCAAGGGGGGACCCAGTACTTC
len: 18; v_gene: TRBV19; abundance: .; j_gene: TRBJ2-1; d_gene: TRBD1; CDR3aa: CASRSDRGRAAATYEQFF; CDR3nt: TGTGCCAGTCGATCGGACAGGGGCAGAGCGGCAGCGACATATGAGCAGTTCTTC
len: 13; v_gene: TRBV2; abundance: .; j_gene: TRBJ2-3; d_gene: TRBD1; CDR3aa: CATRQGVTDTQYF; CDR3nt: TGTGCCACAAGACAGGGGGTGACAGATACGCAGTATTTT
len: 14; v_gene: TRBV20-1; abundance: .; j_gene: TRBJ2-7; d_gene: TRBD2; CDR3aa: CSASRAGLSYEQYF; CDR3nt: TGCAGTGCTAGTAGGGCGGGACTATCCTACGAGCAGTACTTC
len: 15; v_gene: TRBV5-4; abundance: .; j_gene: TRBJ1-4; d_gene: .; CDR3aa: CASSQDRAWGEKLFF; CDR3nt: TGTGCCAGCAGCCAAGACAGAGCTTGGGGTGAAAAACTGTTTTTT
len: 13; v_gene: TRBV19; abundance: .; j_gene: TRBJ2-1; d_gene: TRBD2; CDR3aa: CASSIGTSGEQFF; CDR3nt: TGTGCCAGTAGTATAGGGACTAGCGGTGAGCAGTTCTTC
len: 15; v_gene: TRBV28; abundance: .; j_gene: TRBJ2-7; d_gene: TRBD2; CDR3aa: CASSLSSGMRYEQYF; CDR3nt: TGTGCCAGCAGTTTATCTAGCGGGATGCGTTACGAGCAGTACTTC
len: 11; v_gene: TRBV28; abundance: .; j_gene: TRBJ2-7; d_gene: .; CDR3aa: CASSDSYEQYF; CDR3nt: TGTGCCAGCAGTGACAGCTACGAGCAGTACTTC
len: 15; v_gene: TRBV6-6; abundance: .; j_gene: TRBJ2-1; d_gene: TRBD2; CDR3aa: CASSYPASGYNEQFF; CDR3nt: TGTGCCAGCAGTTACCCGGCTAGCGGCTACAATGAGCAGTTCTTC
len: 14; v_gene: TRBV24-1; abundance: .; j_gene: TRBJ2-1; d_gene: TRBD2; CDR3aa: CAIAPGLAGDEQFF; CDR3nt: TGTGCCATCGCTCCGGGACTAGCGGGCGATGAGCAGTTCTTC
len: 14; v_gene: TRBV3-1/TRBV3-2; abundance: .; j_gene: TRBJ1-2; d_gene: .; CDR3aa: CASSQGQNSYGYTF; CDR3nt: TGTGCCAGCAGCCAAGGACAGAACTCCTATGGCTACACCTTC
len: 16; v_gene: TRBV5-1; abundance: few; j_gene: TRBJ1-2; d_gene: TRBD1; CDR3aa: CASSNGQGAWSNGYTF; CDR3nt: TGCGCCAGCAGCAACGGACAGGGGGCCTGGTCTAATGGCTACACCTTC
len: 14; v_gene: TRBV5-1; abundance: .; j_gene: TRBJ2-1; d_gene: TRBD2; CDR3aa: CASSPETSGRLWFF; CDR3nt: TGCGCCAGCAGCCCCGAGACTAGCGGGAGACTCTGGTTCTTC
len: 18; v_gene: TRBV27; abundance: few; j_gene: TRBJ1-6; d_gene: TRBD1; CDR3aa: CASRLTHTTGVNNSPLHF; CDR3nt: TGTGCCAGCAGACTTACCCACACGACAGGGGTCAATAATTCACCCCTCCACTTT
len: 18; v_gene: TRBV5-5; abundance: once; j_gene: TRBJ1-4; d_gene: TRBD1; CDR3aa: CASRRQGARMATNEKLFF; CDR3nt: TGTGCCAGCAGGCGACAGGGGGCGCGAATGGCAACTAATGAAAAACTGTTTTTT
len: 16; v_gene: TRBV5-5; abundance: .; j_gene: TRBJ1-5; d_gene: .; CDR3aa: CASSPTVHGQGQPQHF; CDR3nt: TGTGCCAGCAGCCCGACCGTACACGGTCAGGGGCAGCCCCAGCATTTT
len: 13; v_gene: TRBV2; abundance: few; j_gene: TRBJ1-2; d_gene: .; CDR3aa: CASSEQGTYGYTF; CDR3nt: TGTGCCAGCAGTGAACAGGGTACCTATGGCTACACCTTC
len: 15; v_gene: TRBV7-3; abundance: .; j_gene: TRBJ2-1; d_gene: .; CDR3aa: CASSRSATTYNEQFF; CDR3nt: TGTGCCAGCAGCCGGAGCGCGACCACCTACAATGAGCAGTTCTTC
len: 12; v_gene: TRBV30; abundance: .; j_gene: TRBJ2-2; d_gene: .; CDR3aa: CAWSRPSGELFF; CDR3nt: TGTGCCTGGAGTCGTCCGTCCGGGGAGCTGTTTTTT
len: 17; v_gene: TRBV5-4; abundance: .; j_gene: TRBJ2-2; d_gene: TRBD2; CDR3aa: CASSLEFASSGRGELFF; CDR3nt: TGTGCCAGCAGCTTGGAATTTGCGTCTAGCGGGAGAGGGGAGCTGTTTTTT
len: 15; v_gene: TRBV3-1/TRBV3-2; abundance: .; j_gene: TRBJ1-4; d_gene: .; CDR3aa: CASSPPKRVNEKLFF; CDR3nt: TGTGCCAGCAGCCCGCCTAAACGGGTAAATGAAAAACTGTTTTTT
len: 13; v_gene: TRBV29-1; abundance: .; j_gene: TRBJ1-1; d_gene: TRBD1; CDR3aa: CSTHRGMNTEAFF; CDR3nt: TGCAGCACCCACAGGGGAATGAACACTGAAGCTTTCTTT
len: 16; v_gene: TRBV21-1; abundance: .; j_gene: TRBJ2-4; d_gene: .; CDR3aa: CASSEEEDREGNIQYF; CDR3nt: TGTGCCAGCAGCGAAGAGGAGGACAGGGAGGGAAACATTCAGTACTTC
len: 18; v_gene: TRBV7-9; abundance: .; j_gene: TRBJ2-7; d_gene: .; CDR3aa: CASSFSVAGLTGSYEQYF; CDR3nt: TGTGCCAGCAGCTTTTCGGTCGCCGGACTTACCGGCTCCTACGAGCAGTACTTC
len: 12; v_gene: TRBV28; abundance: .; j_gene: TRBJ2-7; d_gene: TRBD2; CDR3aa: CASRLAGGEQYF; CDR3nt: TGTGCCAGCAGACTAGCGGGAGGCGAGCAGTACTTC
len: 17; v_gene: TRBV4-1; abundance: once; j_gene: TRBJ2-3; d_gene: TRBD2; CDR3aa: CASSQYLAVIVTDTQYF; CDR3nt: TGCGCCAGCAGCCAATACCTAGCGGTCATTGTTACAGATACGCAGTATTTT
len: 15; v_gene: TRBV18; abundance: .; j_gene: TRBJ2-5; d_gene: TRBD2; CDR3aa: CASLGDQRELETQYF; CDR3nt: TGTGCCAGCCTGGGGGACCAGCGGGAGCTGGAGACCCAGTACTTC
len: 13; v_gene: TRBV2; abundance: .; j_gene: TRBJ1-6; d_gene: .; CDR3aa: CASQARGSSPLHF; CDR3nt: TGTGCCAGTCAAGCGCGGGGTTCTTCACCCCTCCACTTT
len: 12; v_gene: TRBV3-1/TRBV3-2; abundance: once; j_gene: TRBJ1-1; d_gene: .; CDR3aa: CASSQRTEVAFF; CDR3nt: TGTGCCAGCAGCCAACGGACAGAAGTAGCTTTCTTT
len: 14; v_gene: TRBV7-9; abundance: .; j_gene: TRBJ2-3; d_gene: TRBD1; CDR3aa: CASSQDRNTDTQYF; CDR3nt: TGTGCCAGCAGCCAGGACAGGAACACAGATACGCAGTATTTT
len: 16; v_gene: TRBV27; abundance: .; j_gene: TRBJ1-2; d_gene: .; CDR3aa: CASSFGGPGGNYGYTF; CDR3nt: TGTGCCAGCAGTTTCGGTGGCCCGGGGGGAAACTATGGCTACACCTTC
len: 15; v_gene: TRBV19; abundance: .; j_gene: TRBJ2-1; d_gene: .; CDR3aa: CASSNFGRGVDEQFF; CDR3nt: TGTGCCAGTAGTAATTTCGGCAGGGGGGTGGATGAGCAGTTCTTC
len: 14; v_gene: TRBV3-1/TRBV3-2; abundance: .; j_gene: TRBJ2-2; d_gene: .; CDR3aa: CASSQYDSSGELFF; CDR3nt: TGTGCCAGCAGCCAGTACGACAGTTCCGGGGAGCTGTTTTTT
len: 15; v_gene: TRBV2; abundance: .; j_gene: TRBJ1-6; d_gene: .; CDR3aa: CASSDEAGWNSPLHF; CDR3nt: TGTGCCAGCAGTGATGAGGCAGGGTGGAATTCACCCCTCCACTTT
len: 14; v_gene: TRBV11-3; abundance: few; j_gene: TRBJ2-1; d_gene: .; CDR3aa: CASSSGPPGDEQFF; CDR3nt: TGTGCCAGCAGCTCAGGGCCCCCGGGGGATGAGCAGTTCTTC
len: 13; v_gene: TRBV27; abundance: .; j_gene: TRBJ2-7; d_gene: .; CDR3aa: CASSLTRGSGQYF; CDR3nt: TGTGCCAGCAGTTTGACCAGGGGAAGTGGGCAGTACTTC
len: 14; v_gene: TRBV19; abundance: once; j_gene: TRBJ2-7; d_gene: .; CDR3aa: CASSPDRASYEQYF; CDR3nt: TGTGCCAGTAGTCCCGACAGAGCCTCCTACGAGCAGTACTTC
len: 10; v_gene: TRBV20-1; abundance: .; j_gene: TRBJ2-1; d_gene: .; CDR3aa: CSAGANEQFF; CDR3nt: TGCAGTGCGGGAGCCAATGAGCAGTTCTTC
len: 16; v_gene: TRBV28; abundance: .; j_gene: TRBJ2-5; d_gene: TRBD1; CDR3aa: CASSLKTPHRGETQYF; CDR3nt: TGTGCCAGCAGTTTAAAGACTCCTCACAGGGGGGAGACCCAGTACTTC
len: 15; v_gene: TRBV30; abundance: .; j_gene: TRBJ2-3; d_gene: .; CDR3aa: CAWSPQGSSTDTQYF; CDR3nt: TGTGCCTGGAGTCCGCAGGGGAGTAGCACAGATACGCAGTATTTT